The 25 T cell receptor beta chains presented below share a single source sample, sequenced in a study of breast tumors, draining lymph nodes, adjacent tissues. MiXCR was run by TCRdb on the multiplex PCR reads, yielding one entry per CDR3 protein. The repertoire holds approximately 31,000 distinct CDR3 sequences, with under 80% as singletons. The sample taken for sequencing was breast tumor tissue. Source of these receptors: a female donor with breast cancer. Some clones in this sample may be carry-over from other donors' samples.

V and J are TRBV11-2 and TRBJ2-5, with D perhaps matching TRBD1 or TRBD2 (5 bases each). Trimming took 5 bases from V and 8 from J, leaving 27 bases between them. The CDR3 totals 17 residues. The germline gives CDR1 SGHAT, CDR2 FQNNGV. The CDR3 loop reads CASSPGSGGPKAFTQYF. CDR3 coding DNA: TGTGCCAGCAGCCCCGGTAGTGGGGGACCGAAAGCCTTTACCCAGTACTTC.

For the CDR3, the DNA is TGCAGTGCTAGAGCTGAGCAGTTCTTC. Translation: CSARAEQFF. The genes are TRBV20-1 and TRBJ2-1; D is unresolved. CDR3 length: 9 residues. Trimming took off 1 base at V and 9 bases at J, with 1 base between the two ends. Germline V gives CDR1 DFQATT, CDR2 SNEGSKA (reference sequence).

This chain links TRBV12-3 or TRBV12-4 with TRBJ1-2; D is unresolved. The CDR3 extends over 13 amino acids. The germline V and J ends were trimmed by 8 bases and 6 bases, with 16 bases remaining between them. The CDR3 loop reads CASSPVDLNGYTF. The DNA for the CDR3 is TGTGCCAGCTCTCCGGTTGACCTGAATGGCTACACCTTC.

This clonotype was picked up many times. V gene TRBV19 combines with J gene TRBJ1-5; a weak D match, TRBD1 (5 bases). The CDR3 runs 15 residues. Germline V gene sequence: CDR1 LNHDA, CDR2 SQIVND (reference sequence). V lost 9 bases and J lost 0, with 15 bases in between. Here the CDR3 reads CASTVGEYSNQPQHF. CDR3 bases: TGTGCCAGCACCGTGGGGGAGTATAGCAATCAGCCCCAGCATTTT.

This clonotype has only a few counts. One junction end does not reproduce the germline sequence, and a read error may be involved. The chain recombines TRBV20-1 with TRBJ1-2, with a possible D match to TRBD1 (5 bases). The CDR3 runs to 13 residues. In germline, CDR1 is DFQATT, CDR2 SNEGSKA (reference sequence). The CDR3 loop reads CSARQGRAYAYAF. The CDR3 DNA sequence: TGCAGTGCTAGGCAGGGTAGGGCCTATGCCTACGCCTTC.

This clonotype is medium-sized (0.01 to 0.1%) in the sample. The chain is built from TRBV20-1 and TRBJ1-6; TRBD1 is a possible D gene (6 bases). Trimming removed 2 bases at V and 0 bases at J, with 23 bases between. Germline lookup yields CDR1 DFQATT and CDR2 SNEGSKA (reference sequence). This CDR3 has 20 amino acids. CDR3 loop: CSARSLPWTELSSYNSPLHF. CDR3 in DNA: TGCAGTGCTAGAAGTCTTCCATGGACAGAATTAAGCTCCTATAATTCACCCCTCCACTTT.

This clonotype was seen at least ten times. The V call is TRBV5-1, the J call TRBJ2-5; D uncertain. This CDR3 region has 11 residues. V was pared by 2 bases and J by 7 bases, with 6 bases between. Per germline, CDR1 SGHRS and CDR2 YFSETQ. The CDR3 nucleotides are TGCGCCAGCAGCTTTGATGGGACCCAGTACTTC. Translating it yields CASSFDGTQYF.

For this clonotype: One end of the junction is discordant with germline, which a read error may explain. V is TRBV5-1 and J is TRBJ2-2; 8 bases line up with TRBD1. The CDR3 runs to 16 residues. Looked up from germline, CDR1 is SGHRS and CDR2 is YFSETQ. In DNA form, the CDR3 reads TGTGCCAGCAGCTTTGGCAGGGGGCTCGACACCGGGGAGCTGTTTTTT. Amino acids: CASSFGRGLDTGELFF.

This chain links TRBV20-1 with TRBJ2-1, with 15 positions matching TRBD2. Per germline, CDR1 DFQATT and CDR2 SNEGSKA (reference sequence). CDR3 size: 15 residues. V shed 4 bases, J shed 8 bases, and the junction held 6 bases outside the gene matches. The CDR3, as DNA: TGCAGTGCTATGTGGACTAGCGGGAGGGCAGATGAGCAGTTCTTC. Residues: CSAMWTSGRADEQFF.

This CDR3 reads CASSQFSLAGGNEQFF. CDR3 coding DNA: TGTGCCAGCAGCCAATTCTCACTAGCGGGGGGGAATGAGCAGTTCTTC. The chain joins TRBV4-2 to TRBJ2-1; 13 nucleotides line up with TRBD2. The germline CDR1 and CDR2 sequences are LGHNA and YNFKEQ. Unmatched junction bases numbered 5, after V lost 2 bases and J lost 7 bases. The CDR3 is 16 amino acids.

The rearrangement uses TRBV20-1 and TRBJ2-2; the D gene is possibly TRBD2 (5 bases). CDR1 and CDR2 from the germline V gene are DFQATT and SNEGSKA (reference sequence). CDR3 length: 15 amino acids. Trimming stripped 0 bases from V and 0 bases from J, with 8 bases between. CDR3 nucleotides: TGCAGTGCTAGAGACGGGAAGACGAACACCGGGGAGCTGTTTTTT. This gives the protein CSARDGKTNTGELFF.

This rearrangement joins TRBV12-3 or TRBV12-4 to TRBJ2-3, with D possibly TRBD1 on 6 matching bases. Trimming stripped 1 base from V and 9 bases from J, with 8 bases between. The CDR3 contains 12 residues. This CDR3 reads CASSLVRGTQYF. The CDR3 bases are TGTGCCAGCAGTTTAGTGAGGGGGACGCAGTATTTT.

V and J are TRBV27 and TRBJ2-7, with D tentatively TRBD2 (6 bases). With 2 bases removed from V and 0 bases from J, the gap between germline ends came to 8 bases. This CDR3 is built from 14 residues. Germline V gives CDR1 MNHEY, CDR2 SMNVEV (reference sequence). The CDR3 is CASSLASDSYEQYF. The CDR3 DNA is TGTGCCAGCAGTTTAGCTAGCGACTCCTACGAGCAGTACTTC.

The chain links TRBV10-3 to TRBJ1-2; a possible D gene is TRBD1 (6 bases). Per the germline V gene, CDR1 is ENHRY and CDR2 is SYGVKD. V shed 4 bases and J shed 8 bases, with 17 bases lying between them. CDR3 size: 14 residues. The CDR3 loop reads CAISGGGLKKGYTF. CDR3 in DNA: TGTGCCATCAGTGGTGGGGGGCTCAAGAAGGGCTACACCTTC.

This clonotype was seen a single time. Written as DNA, the CDR3 is TGTGCCAGCAGCGCGGGACAGCAGCGCAATCAGCCCCAGCATTTT. This translates into CASSAGQQRNQPQHF. The V call is TRBV2, the J call TRBJ1-5; 7 bases fit TRBD1. The CDR3 sequence is 15 residues long. Trimming removed 6 bases from V and 2 bases from J; junction bases left unmatched: 7. CDR1 is SNHLY and CDR2 is FYNNEI in the germline V gene.

At least ten counts were recorded for this clonotype. V is TRBV7-6 and J is TRBJ2-1; TRBD1 or TRBD2 may be the D gene (6 bases each). Germline V gene data show CDR1 as SGHVS and CDR2 as FNYEAQ. The CDR3 has 14 residues. V was trimmed by 5 bases and J by 6 bases, leaving 14 bases between them. CDR3 in amino acids: CASSTQGGPNEQFF. DNA for the CDR3: TGTGCCAGCAGCACCCAAGGGGGGCCCAATGAGCAGTTCTTC.

This rearrangement joins TRBV2 to TRBJ2-7; 10 nucleotides align to TRBD2. This CDR3 contains 14 residues. The germline gives CDR1 SNHLY, CDR2 FYNNEI. V lost 8 bases to trimming and J lost 4 bases; unmatched junction nucleotides: 8. The CDR3 loop reads CASGTSGKFYEQYF. Here the CDR3 DNA reads TGTGCCAGCGGAACTAGCGGGAAATTTTACGAGCAGTACTTC.

The chain couples TRBV7-9 to TRBJ2-5; 8 bases are shared with TRBD1. From germline, CDR1 is SEHNR and CDR2 FQNEAQ (reference sequence). J lost 4 bases, V lost 5 bases, and 3 bases had no gene match. The CDR3 is made up of 13 amino acids. As DNA, the CDR3 is TGTGCCAGCAGCCGACAGGGGAGAGAGACCCAGTACTTC. Translation gives CASSRQGRETQYF.

This chain connects TRBV7-9 to TRBJ2-1; TRBD2 is a possible D gene (6 bases). Germline V gene sequence: CDR1 SEHNR, CDR2 FQNEAQ (reference sequence). The CDR3 totals 15 residues. Trimming removed 0 bases at V and 2 bases at J, with 8 bases between. In nucleotides, the CDR3 is TGTGCCAGCAGCTTAGCCGGAGGGACCTACAATGAGCAGTTCTTC. It yields the protein CASSLAGGTYNEQFF.

The J gene is TRBJ2-3, the V gene TRBV20-1; D gene unclear. Germline-derived CDR1 and CDR2 are DFQATT and SNEGSKA (reference sequence). The CDR3 has 12 residues. V dropped 5 bases and J dropped 1 base, with 7 bases sitting between them. CDR3 DNA: TGCAGTGCTCAACTCCGCACAGATACGCAGTATTTT. This translates into CSAQLRTDTQYF.

This clonotype was detected only a few times. V usage is TRBV2 and J usage is TRBJ2-1; D perhaps matches TRBD2 (6 bases). V was clipped by 5 bases and J by 5 bases, with 10 bases between them. The CDR3 has 13 residues. The germline gives CDR1 SNHLY, CDR2 FYNNEI. DNA of the CDR3: TGTGCCAGCAGTCTAGCGCGAAACAATGAGCAGTTCTTC. Translation: CASSLARNNEQFF.

V is TRBV19 and J is TRBJ1-5; D gene ambiguous. The CDR3 is 14 amino acids. Germline CDR1 is LNHDA and CDR2 is SQIVND (reference sequence). Trimming cost V 2 bases and J 7 bases, with 12 bases left between them. CDR3 DNA sequence: TGTGCCAGTAGTATACGGGGTATGGGCCAGCCCCAGCATTTT. As protein: CASSIRGMGQPQHF.

By frequency in the sample, this clonotype is medium-sized. J is TRBJ2-3 and V is TRBV12-3 or TRBV12-4; D is unresolved. Trimming cost V 7 bases and J 5 bases, with 13 bases left between them. The CDR3 length is 13 residues. CDR3 sequence: CASTGLSRDTQYF. In DNA, the CDR3 is TGTGCCAGCACCGGCCTTTCGAGAGATACGCAGTATTTT.

The chain combines TRBV13 with TRBJ2-5, with D maybe TRBD2 (6 bases). Germline assignment: CDR1 PRHDT and CDR2 FYEKMQ (reference sequence). This CDR3 has 18 residues. Trimming stripped 4 bases from V and 2 bases from J, with 23 bases between. The CDR3 DNA follows: TGTGCCAGCAGCTCCAGGGAACGGGAGCCCTTTTTACAAGAGACCCAGTACTTC. Protein product: CASSSREREPFLQETQYF.

The rearrangement links TRBV7-6 to TRBJ1-3, with 9 positions matching TRBD1. V shed 5 bases, J shed 3 bases, and the junction held 5 bases outside the gene matches. The CDR3 sequence is 15 residues long. From germline, CDR1 is SGHVS and CDR2 FNYEAQ. CDR3 in amino acids: CASSARQGDGNTIYF. CDR3 coding DNA: TGTGCCAGCAGCGCCCGACAGGGGGATGGAAACACCATATATTTT. Full variable domain (outside the CDR3, taken from reference TRBV7-6 and TRBJ1-3): GAGVSQSPRYKVTKRGQDVALRCDPISGHVSLYWYRQALGQGPEFLTYFNYEAQQDKSGLPNDRFSAERPEGSISTLTIQRTEQRDSAMYRCASSARQGDGNTIYFGEGSWLTVV.